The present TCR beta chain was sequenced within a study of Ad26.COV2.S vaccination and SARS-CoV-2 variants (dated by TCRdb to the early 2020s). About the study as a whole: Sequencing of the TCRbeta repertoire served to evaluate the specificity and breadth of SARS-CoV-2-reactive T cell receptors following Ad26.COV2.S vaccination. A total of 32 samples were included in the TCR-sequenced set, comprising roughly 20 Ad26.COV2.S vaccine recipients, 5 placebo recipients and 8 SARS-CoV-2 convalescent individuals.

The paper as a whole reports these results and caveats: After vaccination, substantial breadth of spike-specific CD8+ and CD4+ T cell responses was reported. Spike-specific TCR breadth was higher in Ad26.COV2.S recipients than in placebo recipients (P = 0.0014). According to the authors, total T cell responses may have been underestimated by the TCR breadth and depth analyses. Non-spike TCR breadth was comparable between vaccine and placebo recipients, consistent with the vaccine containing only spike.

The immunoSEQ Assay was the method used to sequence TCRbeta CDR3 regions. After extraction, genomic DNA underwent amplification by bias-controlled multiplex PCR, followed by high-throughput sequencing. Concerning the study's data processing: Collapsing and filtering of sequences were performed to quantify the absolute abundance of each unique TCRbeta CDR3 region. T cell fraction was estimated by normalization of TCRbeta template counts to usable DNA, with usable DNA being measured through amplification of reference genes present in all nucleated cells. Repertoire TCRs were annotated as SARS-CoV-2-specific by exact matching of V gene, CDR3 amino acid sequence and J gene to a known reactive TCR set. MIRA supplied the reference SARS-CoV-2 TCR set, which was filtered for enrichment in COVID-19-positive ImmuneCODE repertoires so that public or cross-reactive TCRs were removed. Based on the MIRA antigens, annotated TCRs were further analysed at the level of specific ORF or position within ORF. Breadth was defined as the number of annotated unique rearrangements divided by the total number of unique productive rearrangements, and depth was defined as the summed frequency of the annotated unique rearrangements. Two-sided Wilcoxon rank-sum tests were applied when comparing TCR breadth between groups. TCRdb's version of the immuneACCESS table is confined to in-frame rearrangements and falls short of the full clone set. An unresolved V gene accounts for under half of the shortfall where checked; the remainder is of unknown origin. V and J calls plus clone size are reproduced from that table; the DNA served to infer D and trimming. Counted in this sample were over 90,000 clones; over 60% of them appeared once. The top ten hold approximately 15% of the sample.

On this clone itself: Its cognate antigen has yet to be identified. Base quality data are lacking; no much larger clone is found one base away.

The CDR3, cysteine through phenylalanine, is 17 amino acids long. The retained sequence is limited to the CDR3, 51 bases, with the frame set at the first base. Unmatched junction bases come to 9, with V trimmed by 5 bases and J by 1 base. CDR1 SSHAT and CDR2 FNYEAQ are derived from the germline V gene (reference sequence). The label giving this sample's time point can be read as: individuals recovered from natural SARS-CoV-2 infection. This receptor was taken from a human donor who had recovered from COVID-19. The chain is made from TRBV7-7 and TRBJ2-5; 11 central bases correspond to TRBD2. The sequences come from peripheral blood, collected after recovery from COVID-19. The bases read TGTGCCAGCAGCCTCTCTCCGGGACTAGCGGTCCAAGAGACCCAGTACTTC. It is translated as CASSLSPGLAVQETQYF.